This T cell receptor beta chain stems from a study of blood T cell repertoires in COVID-19 (dated by TCRdb to the early 2020s). Context from the whole study: Samples from collaborators originated in the United States, Italy and Spain and spanned both the acute and convalescent phases of COVID-19. The prospective study material was composed of cDNA or gDNA derived from T cells, B-cell-depleted T cells, or PBMCs. Deeply sampled blood TCRbeta repertoires from subjects exposed to, actively infected with, or recovered from COVID-19 were included in the dataset. The repertoires were released in a freely available public database meant as a resource for research on the immune response to SARS-CoV-2. The samples were drawn from the first 160 participants of the ongoing ImmuneRACE study and from more than 1,000 subjects provided by 6 global collaborators. Nearly every sample came with metadata listing a de-identified subject ID, COVID-19 status, age in years and sex. Where available, HLA class I and class II types were obtained from metadata supplied by the sample provider rather than from assay-based typing. Study-wide conclusions, independent of this receptor: Clinical and demographic metadata were provided uncurated, with the amount varying by source and participant.

Another Seattle source contributed samples from volunteer blood donors who had recovered from COVID-19. The collaborating institutions used their own protocols to collect whole blood in K2EDTA tubes. Collaborator samples were shipped for TCRbeta analysis as frozen whole blood, isolated PBMCs, or DNA extracted from either sample type. Points on this clone: The target of this receptor is not known. Base qualities are not provided; no much larger clone lies one nucleotide away.

TCRbeta CDR3 regions were amplified from genomic DNA by means of the immunoSEQ Assay, a bias-controlled multiplex PCR. In the paper's pipeline: The number of nucleated cells in each sample was estimated by amplification of reference gene primers within the assay. To quantify the absolute abundance of each unique TCRbeta CDR3 rearrangement, sequence reads were collapsed and filtered. For each sample, productive Simpson clonality was calculated by taking the square root of Simpson's diversity index across productive rearrangements. Drawn from immuneACCESS, this table holds only the in-frame rearrangements with V and J called that TCRdb kept. Clones are partly lost; checked studies trace under half to an unresolved V gene and leave the rest unexplained. That table furnishes V, J and clone size, whereas the DNA furnished D and trimming. The sample records around 250,000 clones, about 80% of which are singletons. Of the sample, roughly 2% falls within the top ten clones.

The germline V and J ends show losses of 4 bases and 9 bases respectively, and no gene match explains 11 bases of the junction. Measured from the cysteine to the phenylalanine, the CDR3 is 15 residues long. Just CDR3 DNA is preserved here, 45 bases in frame from base 1. CDR1 and CDR2 (SGHAT, FQNNGV) derive from the germline V gene. The sample comprised peripheral blood. The sequence links TRBV11-2 to TRBJ2-1, with 8 bases in between that match TRBD1. The source of this sequence is a man between 25 and 39 years old who had recovered from COVID-19. The sequenced DNA: TGTGCCAGCAGCTCGAACGGACAGGGAAAAGCTGAGCAGTTCTTC. Translation gives CASSSNGQGKAEQFF.